The source of this TCR beta chain is a study of neurological immune-mediated disorders. Broader study findings: The most TCR clonal expansion was seen in HTLV-1-associated myelopathy, whereas the least was seen in multiple sclerosis, below the level in healthy controls.

This clonotype was observed many times. The antigen is unknown. This CDR3 spans 15 amino acids. Germline CDR1 SGHTA, CDR2 FQGTGA. The V end lost 5 bases, the J end lost 1 base, and 15 bases lay between the germline ends. The cDNA was generated through 5'RACE incorporating 10-nucleotide random UMIs. Sequencing runs each generated in excess of 180 million TCR-beta sequences derived from 15-18 subjects. Via MiXCR, TCRdb re-called the 5' RACE reads, giving one row per CDR3 protein. This table holds some 41,000 distinct CDR3 sequences, about 2.5% found once. The sample taken for sequencing was PBMCs. This clonotype originated in a man younger than 40 with multiple sclerosis. This chain connects TRBV7-3 to TRBJ2-7; D is perhaps TRBD1 (6 bases). For the CDR3, the DNA is TGTGCCAGCAGCCTCTATGGCGGACAGTCCTACGAGCAGTACTTC. This translates into CASSLYGGQSYEQYF.